What follows are 2 T cell receptor beta chains derived from one specimen sequenced in a study of shared clonotypes between healthy human individuals. Sequencing used immunoSEQ multiplex PCR; TCRdb keeps in-frame clones, though not all of them. Seen here are some 1.5 million clones, approximately 98% observed once, and the top ten hold approximately 0.45%. Input material: naive CD4+ T cells sorted from blood. The subset: CD45RA+ positively selected. Receptors were obtained from a man aged 30-40 years in good health.

J is TRBJ1-5 and V is TRBV5-6; 7 bases line up with TRBD1. The V and J ends lost 1 base and 7 bases, in that order; junction bases with no gene match: 5. CDR1 is SGHDT and CDR2 is YYEEEE in the germline V gene. The CDR3 runs 14 residues. Written as DNA, the CDR3 is TGTGCCAGCAGCTTGTTTCAGGGGGGACAGCCCCAGCATTTT. It codes for CASSLFQGGQPQHF.

The chain links TRBV6-6 to TRBJ1-2, with D maybe TRBD1 (5 bases). Trimming pared 5 bases from V and 4 bases from J, leaving 8 bases between. Germline V gene sequence: CDR1 MNHNY, CDR2 SVGAGI (reference sequence). The CDR3 has 12 amino acids. The CDR3 DNA is TGTGCCAGCAGTCCAGACAGCTATGGCTACACCTTC. Protein: CASSPDSYGYTF.